The 23 T cell receptor beta chains listed next were all sequenced from one sample in a study of cytomegalovirus exposure and HLA in healthy donors. Use of 60 Vbeta and 13 Jbeta primers characterized the PCR. Some clones are missing from TCRdb's copy, which holds only in-frame ones; the method was immunoSEQ multiplex PCR. In the table there are some 65,000 clones, 62% of which are singletons. The source material was PBMCs. Receptors originate from a young man in good health and CMV-seronegative.

This chain uses TRBV5-1 with TRBJ2-3; D is unresolved. Trimming removed 4 bases from V and 1 base from J, with 10 bases in between. Germline loops: CDR1 SGHRS, CDR2 YFSETQ. CDR3 length equals 14 residues. The CDR3 DNA is TGCGCCAGCAGCCACAGTTTCGGCACAGATACGCAGTATTTT. Translating gives CASSHSFGTDTQYF.

The chain recombines TRBV7-9 with TRBJ1-6; D call uncertain. Germline V gene lookup returns CDR1 SEHNR and CDR2 FQNEAQ (reference sequence). The CDR3 extends over 16 amino acids. Between the trimmed V and J ends, which lost 3 bases and 10 bases, there was a span of 19 bases. The CDR3 is CASSLEGTTLRSPLHF. The CDR3 DNA follows: TGTGCCAGCAGCTTGGAGGGTACAACTCTTAGGTCACCCCTCCACTTT.

In its sample, this clone was seen a few times. The rearrangement uses TRBV6-1 and TRBJ2-7; D uncertain. Trimming took off 1 base at V and 4 bases at J, with 8 bases between the two ends. Looked up from germline, CDR1 is MNHNS and CDR2 is SASEGT. This CDR3 region has 13 residues. CDR3 sequence reads: CASSEVPRYEQYF. The DNA of the CDR3 is TGTGCCAGCAGTGAAGTTCCCAGATACGAGCAGTACTTC.

This clone occurred a few times. The chain employs TRBV28 and TRBJ1-6; 8 positions agree with TRBD1. Per germline, CDR1 MDHEN and CDR2 SYDVKM. J was trimmed by 4 bases and V by 2 bases; bases with no gene match: 4. The CDR3 loop spans 16 amino acids. The CDR3 nucleotides read TGTGCCAGCAGTTTACCCCAGGGGGCATATAATTCACCCCTCCACTTT. Its protein product is CASSLPQGAYNSPLHF.

This sequence joins TRBV30 and TRBJ2-7; TRBD1 might be the D (6 bases). Germline loops: CDR1 GTSNPN, CDR2 SVGIG (reference sequence). CDR3 length: 15 amino acids. The germline V and J ends were trimmed by 0 bases and 5 bases, with 17 bases remaining between them. The CDR3 here is CAWSVRETGAHEQYF. CDR3 DNA: TGTGCCTGGAGTGTACGTGAGACAGGTGCCCACGAGCAGTACTTC.

This clone has more than one count but fewer than ten. The chain has TRBV2 and TRBJ1-2; 8 bases align to TRBD1. The CDR3 runs 17 residues. CDR1 and CDR2 (germline): SNHLY, FYNNEI. The J segment lost 1 base and the V segment lost 1 base, leaving 8 bases of the junction unmatched. Here the CDR3 reads CASSEGPGGRSNYGYTF. Here the CDR3 DNA reads TGTGCCAGCAGTGAAGGTCCAGGGGGCAGGAGTAACTATGGCTACACCTTC.

This chain uses TRBV2 with TRBJ2-2; D gene unclear. The CDR3 consists of 16 residues. Germline CDR1 and CDR2: SNHLY and FYNNEI. The V end lost 6 bases, the J end lost 1 base, and 15 bases lay between the germline ends. The CDR3, as DNA: TGTGCCAGCAGCGAGCCGAGAGAGAGGAACACCGGGGAGCTGTTTTTT. Translated: CASSEPRERNTGELFF.

The chain combines TRBV5-1 with TRBJ2-7, with a weak D call TRBD2 (6 bases). This CDR3 comprises 14 residues. Trimming removed 4 bases at V and 0 bases at J, with 11 bases between. Germline CDR1 and CDR2: SGHRS and YFSETQ. The CDR3 loop is CASSPQTSSYEQYF. The CDR3 bases are TGCGCCAGCAGCCCCCAGACTAGCTCCTACGAGCAGTACTTC.

V usage is TRBV19 and J usage is TRBJ1-2; TRBD1 is a possible D gene (5 bases). The CDR3 is made up of 14 amino acids. Deletions cut 6 bases from V and 4 bases from J, with 15 bases between. Per the germline V gene, CDR1 is LNHDA and CDR2 is SQIVND (reference sequence). CDR3 in DNA: TGTGCCAGTAGACCTCAGGGACTCGGCTATGGCTACACCTTC. This encodes CASRPQGLGYGYTF.

Remarks on this clone: The CDR3 end shows no conserved phenylalanine or tryptophan, and so a read error is likely. No DNA is shown, since the ends of the CDR3 on it are uncertain; the CDR3 is the one TCRdb lists. The V gene is TRBV23-1, the J gene TRBJ1-1. TRBV23-1 is marked as an open reading frame, function uncertain. The length of the CDR3 is 9 amino acids, counting both ends. The CDR3 spells CASTAAGGR.

J is TRBJ1-1 and V is TRBV10-3, with D hard to call. CDR3 length: 15 residues. Germline CDR1 is ENHRY and CDR2 is SYGVKD. With 0 bases removed from V and 1 base from J, the gap between germline ends came to 9 bases. In DNA form, the CDR3 reads TGTGCCATCAGTGAGTCTCGGGGAGGGAACACTGAAGCTTTCTTT. Translated, it gives CAISESRGGNTEAFF.

The rearrangement joins TRBV2 to TRBJ2-1, with TRBD2 matching 14 bases. The V gene's germline CDR1 is SNHLY and CDR2 FYNNEI. This CDR3 is built from 16 residues. J was trimmed by 4 bases and V by 11 bases; bases with no gene match: 10. CDR3 loop: CAGNGLAGGRYNEQFF. Here the CDR3 DNA reads TGTGCCGGAAACGGACTAGCGGGGGGCAGATACAATGAGCAGTTCTTC.

The gene calls are TRBV7-9 and TRBJ2-5; D ambiguous. Trimming cost V 2 bases and J 3 bases, with 10 bases left between them. CDR1 is SEHNR, CDR2 FQNEAQ, per germline (reference sequence). This CDR3 region has 14 residues. The CDR3 bases are TGTGCCAGCAGCTTACTTCTAGAAAAAGAGACCCAGTACTTC. It specifies CASSLLLEKETQYF.

The chain has TRBV30 and TRBJ1-6; 11 bases agree with TRBD1. Germline CDR1 GTSNPN, CDR2 SVGIG (reference sequence). V gave up 5 bases and J gave up 0 bases; unmatched junction bases: 9. This CDR3 is built from 18 residues. The CDR3 bases are TGTGCCTGGGGGGACAGGGGGGAAGAAAGCTCCTATAATTCACCCCTCCACTTT. It translates to CAWGDRGEESSYNSPLHF.

This chain links TRBV7-8 with TRBJ2-4; D is possibly TRBD2 (5 bases). The length of the CDR3 is 14 residues. V was cut by 1 base and J by 4 bases, with 8 bases left in between. Germline values: CDR1 SGHVS, CDR2 FQNEAQ. The CDR3 is CASSLEPGKNIQYF. Here the CDR3 DNA reads TGTGCCAGCAGCTTAGAGCCGGGGAAAAACATTCAGTACTTC.

The chain employs TRBV30 and TRBJ1-2, with unresolved D. Germline V gives CDR1 GTSNPN, CDR2 SVGIG (reference sequence). This CDR3 is 14 amino acids long. Trimming cost V 3 bases and J 0 bases, with 11 bases left between them. CDR3: CAWSNISANYGYTF. Here the CDR3 DNA reads TGTGCCTGGAGCAACATTTCAGCTAACTATGGCTACACCTTC.

In its sample, this clone is medium-sized. The chain carries TRBV7-7 and TRBJ2-3, with D tentatively TRBD2 (5 bases). The CDR3 has 15 amino acids. V lost 1 base and J 0 bases, leaving 8 bases between the germline ends. Germline V CDR1 and CDR2: SSHAT, FNYEAQ (reference sequence). The CDR3 is CASSLGETSTDTQYF. The DNA of the CDR3 is TGTGCCAGCAGCTTAGGGGAGACTAGCACAGATACGCAGTATTTT.

This clone was counted a few times. J is TRBJ1-4 and V is TRBV6-6, with 8 bases that match TRBD1. Losses at the gene ends were 5 bases for V and 8 bases for J; bases not matched to a gene: 10. Germline assignment: CDR1 MNHNY and CDR2 SVGAGI (reference sequence). The CDR3 runs 15 residues. CDR3 amino acids: CASSTNTGGREKLFF. In DNA, the CDR3 is TGTGCCAGCAGTACTAATACAGGGGGAAGAGAAAAACTGTTTTTT.

This clone occurred once. This chain connects TRBV9 to TRBJ2-7; 7 bases map to TRBD1. In germline, CDR1 is SGDLS, CDR2 YYNGEE. The trim removed 2 bases at V and 2 bases at J, leaving 4 bases unmatched. CDR3 length: 14 amino acids. CDR3 region: CASSVETGTYEQYF. The DNA for the CDR3 is TGTGCCAGCAGCGTGGAGACAGGGACCTACGAGCAGTACTTC.

V and J are TRBV2 and TRBJ2-7, with 9 bases lining up with TRBD1. This CDR3 contains 14 residues. Germline CDR1 and CDR2: SNHLY and FYNNEI. V was clipped by 9 bases and J by 7 bases; unmatched bases: 13. CDR3 sequence reads: CARRPGQGTGEQYF. Written as DNA, the CDR3 is TGTGCCAGGCGCCCAGGACAGGGGACTGGGGAGCAGTACTTC.

The J gene is TRBJ1-6, the V gene TRBV18, with 9 positions matching TRBD1. V lost 4 bases to trimming and J lost 10 bases; unmatched junction nucleotides: 11. This CDR3 spans 16 amino acids. Germline V lookup: CDR1 KGHSH, CDR2 LQKENI. CDR3 sequence reads: CASSQQGQGRGSPLHF. The CDR3 DNA reads TGTGCCAGCTCACAACAGGGACAGGGAAGGGGATCACCCCTCCACTTT.

The chain couples TRBV5-1 to TRBJ1-2; D is unclear. The CDR3 length is 14 residues. Germline assignment: CDR1 SGHRS and CDR2 YFSETQ. V was shortened by 0 bases and J by 0 bases, with 6 bases between the two germline ends. This chain's CDR3 is CASSLEQTNYGYTF. The CDR3 DNA follows: TGCGCCAGCAGCTTGGAACAGACTAACTATGGCTACACCTTC.

This sequence joins TRBV5-1 and TRBJ2-1; TRBD2 aligns across 10 bases. J was trimmed by 8 bases and V by 4 bases; bases with no gene match: 12. This CDR3 comprises 16 residues. The germline CDR1 and CDR2 sequences are SGHRS and YFSETQ. The CDR3 loop is CASSPGPAGGEYEQFF. The CDR3 region has the DNA TGCGCCAGCAGCCCCGGGCCAGCGGGGGGGGAATATGAGCAGTTCTTC.